This TCR beta chain was identified during a study of CD8+CD57+ T cells in acquired aplastic anemia. With 5 bases removed from V and 5 bases from J, the gap between germline ends came to 8 bases. The length of the CDR3 is 11 residues. Germline V gives CDR1 DFQATT, CDR2 SNEGSKA (reference sequence). CD8+CD57+ cell expansion, shown by flow cytometry, had occurred in the patients selected for sequencing. Genomic DNA provided the template from which TCR beta VDJ and CDR3 profiles were obtained. TCRdb re-derived calls from the reads in MiXCR, one entry per CDR3 protein. Of some 140,000 distinct CDR3 sequences in the sample, 52% were seen once.

Source material: sorted CD4+, CD8+, or CD8+CD57+ T cells (not recorded which) from PBMCs. V is TRBV20-1 and J is TRBJ2-3; a possible D gene is TRBD2 (5 bases). This clonotype was sampled from a human donor with aplastic anemia. Written as DNA, the CDR3 is TGCAGTGCTGGGAGCCAAGATACGCAGTATTTT. Protein: CSAGSQDTQYF.